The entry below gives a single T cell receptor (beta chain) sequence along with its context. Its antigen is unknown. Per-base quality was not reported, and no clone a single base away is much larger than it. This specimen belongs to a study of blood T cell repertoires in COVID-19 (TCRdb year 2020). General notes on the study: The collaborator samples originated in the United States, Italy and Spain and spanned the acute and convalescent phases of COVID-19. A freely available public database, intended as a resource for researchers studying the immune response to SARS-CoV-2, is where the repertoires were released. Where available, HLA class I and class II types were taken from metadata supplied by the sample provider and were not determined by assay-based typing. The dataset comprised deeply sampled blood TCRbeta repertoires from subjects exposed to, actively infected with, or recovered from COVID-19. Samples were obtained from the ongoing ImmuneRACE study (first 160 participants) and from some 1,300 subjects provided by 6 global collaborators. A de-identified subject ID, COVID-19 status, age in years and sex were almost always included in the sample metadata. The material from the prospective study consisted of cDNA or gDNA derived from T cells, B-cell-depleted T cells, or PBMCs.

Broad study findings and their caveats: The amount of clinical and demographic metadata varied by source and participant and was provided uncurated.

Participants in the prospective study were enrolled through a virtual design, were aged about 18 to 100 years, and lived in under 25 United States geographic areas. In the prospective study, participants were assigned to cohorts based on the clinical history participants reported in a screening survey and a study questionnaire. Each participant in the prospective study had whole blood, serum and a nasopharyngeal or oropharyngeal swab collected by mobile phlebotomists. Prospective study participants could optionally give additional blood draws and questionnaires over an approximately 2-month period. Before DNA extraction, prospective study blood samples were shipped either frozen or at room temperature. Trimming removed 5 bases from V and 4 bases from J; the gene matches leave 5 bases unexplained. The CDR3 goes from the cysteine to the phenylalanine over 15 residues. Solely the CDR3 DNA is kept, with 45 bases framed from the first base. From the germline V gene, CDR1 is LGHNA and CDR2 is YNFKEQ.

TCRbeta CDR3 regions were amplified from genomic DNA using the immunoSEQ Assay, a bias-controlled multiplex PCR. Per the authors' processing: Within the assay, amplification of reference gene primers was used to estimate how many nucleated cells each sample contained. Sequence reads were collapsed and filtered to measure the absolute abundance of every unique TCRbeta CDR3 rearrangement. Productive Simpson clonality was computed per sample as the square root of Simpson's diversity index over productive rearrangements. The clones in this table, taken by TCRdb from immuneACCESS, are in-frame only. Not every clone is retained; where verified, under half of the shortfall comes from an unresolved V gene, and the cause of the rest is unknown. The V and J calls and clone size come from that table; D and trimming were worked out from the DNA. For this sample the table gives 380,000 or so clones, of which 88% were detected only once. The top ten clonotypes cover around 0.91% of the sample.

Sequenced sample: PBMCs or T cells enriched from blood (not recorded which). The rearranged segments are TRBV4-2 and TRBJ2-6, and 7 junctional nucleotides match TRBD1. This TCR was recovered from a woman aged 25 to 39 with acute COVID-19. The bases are TGTGCCAGCAGCGCAACAGGGGCGGGGGCCAACGTCCTGACTTTC. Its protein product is CASSATGAGANVLTF.